This T cell receptor (beta chain) comes out of a study of T cells after yellow fever vaccination. Overall study: For low cell numbers, libraries were made with SMART-Seq v4 Ultra Low Input. Study-wide points: Reappearance after the booster was seen for most primary-vaccination clones, at roughly 96% CD4 and around 88% CD8.

CDR1 is MDHEN and CDR2 is SYDVKM in the germline V gene. Trimming removed 7 bases at V and 0 bases at J, with 10 bases between. This CDR3 contains 14 residues. Concerning this clonotype: The antigen is unknown.

5'RACE template switching added a universal primer site and UMIs to TCR cDNA. TCRdb ran MiXCR on the 5' RACE reads and lists one entry per CDR3 protein. The repertoire holds roughly 190,000 distinct CDR3 sequences, 11% seen once, with 36% in the top ten. The specimen was CD8+ T cells sorted from PBMCs, collected 15 days after the yellow fever booster vaccination. The TCR sequence derives from a young man who received the YFV17D yellow fever vaccine. The rearrangement uses TRBV28 and TRBJ1-5; D is undetermined. In nucleotides, the CDR3 is TGTGCCAGCAATCGGTTCACTAGCAATCAGCCCCAGCATTTT. This codes for CASNRFTSNQPQHF.